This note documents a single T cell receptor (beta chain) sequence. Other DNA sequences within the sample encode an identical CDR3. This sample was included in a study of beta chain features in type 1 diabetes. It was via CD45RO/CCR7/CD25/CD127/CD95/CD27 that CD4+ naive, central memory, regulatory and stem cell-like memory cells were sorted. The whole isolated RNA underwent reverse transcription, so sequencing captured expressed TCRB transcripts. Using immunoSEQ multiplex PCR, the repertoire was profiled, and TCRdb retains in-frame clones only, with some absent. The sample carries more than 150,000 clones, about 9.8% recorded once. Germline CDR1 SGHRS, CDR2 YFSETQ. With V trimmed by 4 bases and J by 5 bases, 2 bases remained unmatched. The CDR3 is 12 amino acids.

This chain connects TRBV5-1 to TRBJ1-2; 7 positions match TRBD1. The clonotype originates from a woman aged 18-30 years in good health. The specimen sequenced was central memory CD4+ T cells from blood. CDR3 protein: CASSVTGYGYTF. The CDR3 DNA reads TGCGCCAGCAGCGTGACAGGGTATGGCTACACCTTC. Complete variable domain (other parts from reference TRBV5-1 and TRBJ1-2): KAGVTQTPRYLIKTRGQQVTLSCSPISGHRSVSWYQQTPGQGLQFLFEYFSETQRNKGNFPGRFSGRQFSNSRSEMNVSTLELGDSALYLCASSVTGYGYTFGSGTRLTVV.